These 10 T cell receptor beta chains came from one sample sequenced in a study of cytomegalovirus exposure and HLA in healthy donors. PCR used 60 Vbeta primers and 13 Jbeta primers. TCRdb keeps only in-frame clones here, not all; method: immunoSEQ multiplex PCR. In the table there are over 100,000 clones, approximately 80% of which are singletons. The source material was PBMCs. Receptors originate from a female donor in good health and CMV-seronegative.

The chain employs TRBV6-1 and TRBJ1-5, with D hard to call. The CDR3 has 14 amino acids. The germline CDR1 and CDR2 sequences are MNHNS and SASEGT. V was clipped by 9 bases and J by 6 bases, with 18 bases between them. The CDR3 nucleotides are TGTGCCAGTTCCCCGAATATGAAGCGTCAGCCCCAGCATTTT. Translating gives CASSPNMKRQPQHF.

This clone is a singleton in its sample. CDR3 coding DNA: TGTGCCAGTAGTATTTTAAGACAGGGGGCGCCTGGAAACACCATATATTTT. Encoded protein: CASSILRQGAPGNTIYF. The genes are TRBV19 and TRBJ1-3; 10 bases line up with TRBD1. Trimming removed 3 bases from V and 2 bases from J; junction bases left unmatched: 7. This CDR3 spans 17 amino acids. From germline, CDR1 is LNHDA and CDR2 SQIVND (reference sequence).

The table lists this clone with many counts. This rearrangement joins TRBV6-1 to TRBJ1-1; D is uncertain. The V gene's germline CDR1 is MNHNS and CDR2 SASEGT. V dropped 2 bases and J dropped 2 bases, with 6 bases sitting between them. This CDR3 has 13 residues. DNA of the CDR3: TGTGCCAGCAGTGAAAGAGAAAACACTGAAGCTTTCTTT. It translates to CASSERENTEAFF.

The genes are TRBV5-4 and TRBJ2-7; 10 nucleotides line up with TRBD2. Germline CDR1 and CDR2: SGHNT and YYREEE (reference sequence). The CDR3 length is 15 residues. V lost 0 bases and J lost 5; bases outside the gene matches: 5. DNA of the CDR3: TGTGCCAGCAGCTTGGGAGCGGGGGGGCCGGACGAGCAGTACTTC. It codes for CASSLGAGGPDEQYF.

The V call is TRBV7-3, the J call TRBJ1-1, with D hard to call. Germline CDR1 SGHTA, CDR2 FQGTGA. CDR3 length: 13 amino acids. V lost 5 bases, J lost 0 bases, and 7 bases lay in between. CDR3 in amino acids: CASSTGLNTEAFF. CDR3 DNA: TGTGCCAGCAGCACCGGGTTGAACACTGAAGCTTTCTTT.

This sequence joins TRBV6-1 and TRBJ2-7; 8 nucleotides align to TRBD1. The germline CDR1 and CDR2 sequences are MNHNS and SASEGT. With 5 bases clipped from V and 3 bases from J, the junction kept 6 bases outside the gene matches. The CDR3 is 14 amino acids. This CDR3 is CASSMTGDNYEQYF. For the CDR3, the DNA is TGTGCCAGCAGTATGACAGGGGACAACTACGAGCAGTACTTC.

The V and J genes are TRBV4-2 and TRBJ1-2; no clear D gene. Trimming took off 2 bases at V and 8 bases at J, with 15 bases between the two ends. The CDR3 runs 14 residues. CDR1 is LGHNA and CDR2 is YNFKEQ in the germline V gene. The CDR3 DNA is TGTGCCAGCAGCCAAACTAGGGAACTGGGAGGCTACACCTTC. It translates to CASSQTRELGGYTF.

V gene TRBV19 combines with J gene TRBJ2-2; D possibly corresponds to TRBD2 (5 bases). Germline loops: CDR1 LNHDA, CDR2 SQIVND (reference sequence). Trimming took 3 bases from V and 3 from J, leaving 8 bases between them. This CDR3 contains 14 residues. CDR3 sequence reads: CASSIREYTGELFF. CDR3 DNA sequence: TGTGCCAGTAGTATTAGGGAGTACACCGGGGAGCTGTTTTTT.

The genes are TRBV19 and TRBJ2-5; D is perhaps TRBD1 (7 bases). This CDR3 region has 12 residues. Germline-derived CDR1 and CDR2 are LNHDA and SQIVND (reference sequence). V was cut by 7 bases and J by 2 bases, with 8 bases left in between. Here the CDR3 DNA reads TGTGCCAGTACAGGGGGGCAAGAGACCCAGTACTTC. Its translation is CASTGGQETQYF.

This clone was detected once. The CDR3 loop reads CASSQEQGNYEQYF. The CDR3 coding sequence is TGTGCCAGCAGCCAAGAACAGGGTAACTACGAGCAGTACTTC. This chain links TRBV4-2 with TRBJ2-5; D possibly corresponds to TRBD1 (6 bases). The J call may be mistaken, given a closer DNA end match to TRBJ2-7. The CDR3 loop spans 14 amino acids. The germline V gene encodes CDR1 LGHNA and CDR2 YNFKEQ.